This TCR beta chain was profiled in a study of identical twins. This clonotype was recorded a few times. The CDR3 extends over 14 amino acids. The germline V gene encodes CDR1 SEHNR and CDR2 FQNEAQ (reference sequence). V gave up 7 bases and J gave up 6 bases; unmatched junction bases: 10. One entry per CDR3 protein, called by TCRdb with MiXCR from the 5' RACE reads. The top ten clones hold less than 4% of a sample with a few hundred thousand distinct CDR3 sequences, about 8% of them seen once. This sample was also put to use in a study of yellow fever vaccine responses in identical twins.

This chain links TRBV7-9 with TRBJ2-7; 9 bases match TRBD1. This TCR derives from a woman aged 18-35 years in good health. The sequenced sample was CD8+ T cells sorted from blood. CDR3 in amino acids: CASNPGTGSSEQYF. In DNA, the CDR3 is TGTGCCAGCAACCCCGGGACAGGGTCTTCCGAGCAGTACTTC.